The next 10 T cell receptor beta chains were all read from a single sample in a study of blood T cell repertoires in COVID-19. Assay: immunoSEQ multiplex PCR; the TCRdb copy retains only in-frame clones and omits some. Here the sample spans 200,000 to 250,000 clones, around nine tenths being singletons. Sequencing was carried out using peripheral blood. These receptors originate from a man aged 18 to 29 with active or convalescent COVID-19.

This chain links TRBV5-5 with TRBJ1-2; TRBD1 is a possible D gene (5 bases). Deletions cut 4 bases from V and 4 bases from J, with 11 bases between. The CDR3 runs 13 residues. Germline V gene data show CDR1 as SGHKS and CDR2 as YYEKEE (reference sequence). DNA of the CDR3: TGTGCCAGCAGCCCAGACAGTTTCTATGGCTACACCTTC. Protein: CASSPDSFYGYTF.

The V gene is TRBV5-4, the J gene TRBJ1-2; 8 nucleotides align to TRBD1. Per the germline V gene, CDR1 is SGHNT and CDR2 is YYREEE (reference sequence). The V segment lost 4 bases and the J segment 7 bases; nucleotides outside the gene matches: 12. This CDR3 contains 15 residues. CDR3 in DNA: TGTGCCAGCAGCCAAGGGACAGGACAAGGACGTGGCTACACCTTC. Translation gives CASSQGTGQGRGYTF.

This chain uses TRBV7-9 with TRBJ2-2; 12 bases align to TRBD2. V dropped 5 bases and J dropped 4; count of bases not matched to a gene: 14. The CDR3 has 19 amino acids. Germline V gives CDR1 SEHNR, CDR2 FQNEAQ (reference sequence). The CDR3 is CASSLTSTSGRAPTGELFF. As DNA, the CDR3 is TGTGCCAGCAGCCTGACGTCGACTAGCGGGAGAGCTCCCACCGGGGAGCTGTTTTTT.

This sequence joins TRBV7-2 and TRBJ2-3; the match to TRBD2 covers 11 bases. V dropped 5 bases and J dropped 7; count of bases not matched to a gene: 8. CDR1 and CDR2 (germline): SGHTA, FQGNSA. This CDR3 comprises 15 residues. In DNA form, the CDR3 reads TGTGCCAGCAGCCCATATAGCGGGAGGGCCAATACGCAGTATTTT. Protein product: CASSPYSGRANTQYF. Full variable domain (outside the CDR3, taken from reference TRBV7-2 and TRBJ2-3): GAGVSQSPSNKVTEKGKDVELRCDPISGHTALYWYRQSLGQGLEFLIYFQGNSAPDKSGLPSDRFSAERTGGSVSTLTIQRTQQEDSAVYLCASSPYSGRANTQYFGPGTRLTVL.

The chain links TRBV3-1 (or the pseudogene TRBV3-2) to TRBJ2-1, with a possible D match to TRBD2 (5 bases). The CDR3 loop spans 18 amino acids. Germline V gene sequence: CDR1 LGHDT, CDR2 YNNKEL (reference sequence). V was clipped by 4 bases and J by 0 bases, with 19 bases between them. Written as DNA, the CDR3 is TGTGCCAGCAGCCCGTACCTCCGAGGAGCGGACTCCTACAATGAGCAGTTCTTC. It specifies CASSPYLRGADSYNEQFF.

This clone was seen only once. The gene calls are TRBV5-5 and TRBJ1-4; TRBD1 matches 7 bases. This CDR3 has 14 amino acids. The V and J ends lost 6 bases and 0 bases, in that order; junction bases with no gene match: 2. Germline lookup yields CDR1 SGHKS and CDR2 YYEKEE (reference sequence). DNA for the CDR3: TGTGCCAGCACCGACAGGGCAACTAATGAAAAACTGTTTTTT. Translated: CASTDRATNEKLFF.

This chain joins TRBV10-2 and TRBJ2-7; D might be TRBD2 (5 bases). V was trimmed by 7 bases and J by 6 bases, leaving 22 bases between them. This CDR3 comprises 15 residues. Germline V gives CDR1 WSHSY, CDR2 SAAADI. The CDR3 protein is CASIPPGISPGEQYF. The CDR3 DNA reads TGCGCCAGCATCCCCCCCGGGATCAGTCCGGGCGAGCAGTACTTC.

With respect to this clone: Mismatch with germline at one junction end may stem from a read error. CDR3 sequence reads: CASSSPPWSGWQF. The DNA for the CDR3 is TGTGCCAGCAGTTCACCCCCGTGGAGCGGGTGGCAGTTC. The chain has TRBV27 and TRBJ2-7, with D possibly matching TRBD2 (6 bases). The CDR3 totals 13 residues. Per germline, CDR1 MNHEY and CDR2 SMNVEV (reference sequence).

The chain links TRBV5-8 to TRBJ2-7, with D possibly matching TRBD1 (6 bases). The CDR3 loop spans 14 amino acids. CDR1 SGHTS and CDR2 YDEGEE come from the germline V gene. V lost 3 bases, J lost 6 bases, and 16 bases lay in between. For the CDR3, the DNA is TGTGCCAGCAGCTCCTTGGACAGTCAGTCCGAGCAGTACTTC. Its translation is CASSSLDSQSEQYF.

This clone was detected only a few times. This sequence joins TRBV15 and TRBJ2-7; tentatively, D is TRBD1 (5 bases). The V and J ends lost 1 base and 5 bases respectively, with 9 bases between them. CDR1 is LNHNV and CDR2 is YYDKDF in the germline V gene (reference sequence). This CDR3 spans 13 amino acids. The CDR3 loop is CATSRGKGDEQYF. The CDR3 nucleotides read TGTGCCACCAGCAGAGGGAAAGGGGACGAGCAGTACTTC.